Ten or more counts support the clone carrying this TCR beta chain. Its antigen is not identified. These data belong to a study of regulatory T cells in long-lasting Graves disease. Findings and limits, study-wide: Favored gene segments in persistent disease were TRBV28, TRBJ1-2 and TRBJ2-5.

This CDR3 contains 15 residues. Germline V lookup: CDR1 MDHEN, CDR2 SYDVKM. Deletions cut 3 bases from V and 4 bases from J, with 15 bases between. As to time point: persistent/refractory GD, antithyroid drugs over 5 years with positive TRAb. The TCR library was prepared using RNA isolated from PBMCs. Doctors identified Graves' disease using the American Thyroid Association guidelines. Library construction for TCR beta used iRepertoire HTBI primers and Arm-PCR of CDR3 regions. TCRdb re-derived calls from the multiplex PCR reads in MiXCR, one entry per CDR3 protein. Among fewer than 550,000 distinct CDR3 sequences listed, 20% to 25% were seen once.

The sequence was collected from a female donor with Graves disease. The sequences come from peripheral blood mononuclear cells (PBMCs), collected when the disease was refractory, from a patient treated with antithyroid drugs. The chain uses TRBV28 and TRBJ1-2, with D maybe TRBD1 (6 bases). CDR3 protein: CASSFGRGWTYGYTF. CDR3 coding DNA: TGTGCCAGCAGTTTTGGGAGGGGGTGGACCTATGGCTACACCTTC.